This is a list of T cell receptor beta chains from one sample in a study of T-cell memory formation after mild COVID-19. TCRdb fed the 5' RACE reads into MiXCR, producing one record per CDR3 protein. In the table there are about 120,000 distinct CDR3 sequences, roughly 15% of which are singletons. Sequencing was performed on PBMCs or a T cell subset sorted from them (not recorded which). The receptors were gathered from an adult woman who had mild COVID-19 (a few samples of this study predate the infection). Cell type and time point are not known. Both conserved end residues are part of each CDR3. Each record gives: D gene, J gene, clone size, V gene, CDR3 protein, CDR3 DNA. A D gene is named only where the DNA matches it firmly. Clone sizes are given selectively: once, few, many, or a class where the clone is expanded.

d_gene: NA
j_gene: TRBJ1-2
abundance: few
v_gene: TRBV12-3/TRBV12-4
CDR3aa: CATFDGNPNYGYTF
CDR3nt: TGTGCCACCTTCGACGGAAATCCTAACTATGGCTACACCTTC

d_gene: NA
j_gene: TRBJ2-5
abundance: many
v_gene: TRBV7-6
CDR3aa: CASGRWGYQETQYF
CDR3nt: TGTGCTTCGGGGCGTTGGGGATACCAAGAGACCCAGTACTTC

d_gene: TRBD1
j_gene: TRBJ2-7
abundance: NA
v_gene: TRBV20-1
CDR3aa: CSARGTPGQGQGANEQYF
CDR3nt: TGCAGTGCTAGGGGGACCCCGGGGCAGGGACAGGGGGCAAACGAGCAGTACTTC

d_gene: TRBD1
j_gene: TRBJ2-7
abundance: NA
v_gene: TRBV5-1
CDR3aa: CASSMAGTASYEQYF
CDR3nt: TGCGCCAGCAGCATGGCCGGGACAGCGAGCTACGAGCAGTACTTC

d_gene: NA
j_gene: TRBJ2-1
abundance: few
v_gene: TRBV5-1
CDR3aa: CASSLVTGLTYNEQFF
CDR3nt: TGCGCCAGCAGCTTGGTTACAGGGTTGACCTACAATGAGCAGTTCTTC

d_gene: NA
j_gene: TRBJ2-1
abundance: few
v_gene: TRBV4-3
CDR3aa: CASSQAKQTYNEQFF
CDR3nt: TGCGCCAGCAGCCAAGCAAAGCAGACCTACAATGAGCAGTTCTTC

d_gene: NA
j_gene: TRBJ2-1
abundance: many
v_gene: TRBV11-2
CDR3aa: CASSPELLANEQFF
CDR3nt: TGTGCCAGCAGCCCCGAACTTCTAGCTAATGAGCAGTTCTTC

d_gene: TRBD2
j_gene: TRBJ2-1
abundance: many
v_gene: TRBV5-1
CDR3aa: CASSRNAPASGSYNEQFF
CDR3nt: TGCGCCAGCAGCCGCAACGCACCGGCTAGCGGGAGCTACAATGAGCAGTTCTTC

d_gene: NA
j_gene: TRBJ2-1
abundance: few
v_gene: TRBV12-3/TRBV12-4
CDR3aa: CASSLQAEQFF
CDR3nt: TGTGCCAGCAGTCTTCAGGCGGAGCAGTTCTTC

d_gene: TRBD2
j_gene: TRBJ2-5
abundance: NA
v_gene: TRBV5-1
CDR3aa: CASSWSGGGLAGETQYF
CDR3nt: TGCGCCAGCAGCTGGTCAGGGGGTGGACTAGCGGGTGAGACCCAGTACTTC

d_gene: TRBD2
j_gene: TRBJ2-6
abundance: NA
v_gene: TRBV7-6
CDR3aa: CASSFTRGGTGANVLTF
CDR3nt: TGTGCCAGCAGCTTCACCCGGGGGGGGACCGGGGCCAACGTCCTGACTTTC

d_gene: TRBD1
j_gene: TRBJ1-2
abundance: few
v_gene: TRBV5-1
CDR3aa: CASSSGQGAGGYTF
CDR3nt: TGCGCCAGCAGCTCTGGACAGGGGGCGGGTGGCTACACCTTC

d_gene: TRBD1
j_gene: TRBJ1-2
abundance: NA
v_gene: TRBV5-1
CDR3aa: CASSTNRGQGYGYTF
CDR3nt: TGCGCCAGCAGTACTAATCGCGGACAGGGCTATGGCTACACCTTC

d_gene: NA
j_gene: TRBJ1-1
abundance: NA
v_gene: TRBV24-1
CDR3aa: CATSDSGKAAFF
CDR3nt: TGTGCCACCAGTGATTCGGGCAAGGCGGCTTTCTTT

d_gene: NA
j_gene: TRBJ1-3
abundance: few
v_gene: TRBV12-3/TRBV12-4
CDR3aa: CAGGRTGPGNTIYF
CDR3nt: TGTGCCGGTGGACGTACAGGGCCCGGAAACACCATATATTTT

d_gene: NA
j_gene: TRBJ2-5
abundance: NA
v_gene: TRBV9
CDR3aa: CASSVGTGVETQYF
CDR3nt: TGTGCCAGCAGCGTAGGTACGGGAGTAGAGACCCAGTACTTC

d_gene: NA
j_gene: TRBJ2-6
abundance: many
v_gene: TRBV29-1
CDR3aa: CSVRGDSSGANVLTF
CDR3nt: TGCAGCGTCCGTGGGGATAGCTCTGGGGCCAACGTCCTGACTTTC

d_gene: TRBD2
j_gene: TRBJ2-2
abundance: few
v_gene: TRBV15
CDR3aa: CATSRRLAGGSTGELFF
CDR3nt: TGTGCCACCAGCAGACGACTAGCGGGAGGCTCCACCGGGGAGCTGTTTTTT

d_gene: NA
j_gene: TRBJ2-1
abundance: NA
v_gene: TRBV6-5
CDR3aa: CASSVLHETYNEQFF
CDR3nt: TGTGCCAGCAGTGTTCTACATGAGACCTACAATGAGCAGTTCTTC

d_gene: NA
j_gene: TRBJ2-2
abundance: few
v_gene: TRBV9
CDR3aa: CASSTTPVLQGPNTGELFF
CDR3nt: TGTGCCAGCAGCACCACCCCGGTGCTCCAGGGGCCTAACACCGGGGAGCTGTTTTTT

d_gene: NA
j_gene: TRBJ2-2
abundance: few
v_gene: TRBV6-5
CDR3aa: CATQRDTGELFF
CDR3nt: TGTGCGACTCAGCGTGACACCGGGGAGCTGTTTTTT

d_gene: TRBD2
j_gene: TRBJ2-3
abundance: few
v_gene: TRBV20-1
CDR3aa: CSVQPAGSTDTQYF
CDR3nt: TGCAGTGTACAGCCAGCGGGGAGCACAGATACGCAGTATTTT

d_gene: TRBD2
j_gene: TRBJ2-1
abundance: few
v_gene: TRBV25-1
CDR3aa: CASRPGASGRDEQFF
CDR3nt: TGTGCCAGCCGCCCCGGAGCTAGCGGGAGAGATGAGCAGTTCTTC

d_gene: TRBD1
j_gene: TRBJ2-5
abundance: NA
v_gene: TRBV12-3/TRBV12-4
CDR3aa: CASSLRQGDETQYF
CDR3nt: TGTGCCAGCAGTTTAAGACAGGGGGACGAGACCCAGTACTTC

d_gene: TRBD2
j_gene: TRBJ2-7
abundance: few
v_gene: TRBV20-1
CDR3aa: CSARDLTSGHYEQYF
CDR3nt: TGCAGTGCTAGAGATCTAACTAGCGGGCACTACGAGCAGTACTTC

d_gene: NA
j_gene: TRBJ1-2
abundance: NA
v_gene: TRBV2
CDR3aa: CASSEKRGTRGYTF
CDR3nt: TGTGCCAGCAGCGAGAAAAGGGGGACTCGAGGCTACACCTTC

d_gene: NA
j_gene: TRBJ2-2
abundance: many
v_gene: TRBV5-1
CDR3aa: CASSLGFGVASTGELFF
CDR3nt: TGCGCCAGCAGCTTGGGGTTTGGTGTAGCCAGCACCGGGGAGCTGTTTTTT

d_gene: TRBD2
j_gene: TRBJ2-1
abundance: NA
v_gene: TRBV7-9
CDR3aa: CDSRAPAGGQYNEQFF
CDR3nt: TGTGACAGCAGAGCTCCAGCGGGGGGGCAGTACAATGAGCAGTTCTTC

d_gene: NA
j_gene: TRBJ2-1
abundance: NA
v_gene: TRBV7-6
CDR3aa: CASSLVAPRSDRTDEQFF
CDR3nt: TGTGCCAGCAGCTTAGTGGCCCCGCGGTCAGATCGAACCGATGAGCAGTTCTTC

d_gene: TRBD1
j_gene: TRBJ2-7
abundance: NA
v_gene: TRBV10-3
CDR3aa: CAISVDRGPYEQYF
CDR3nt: TGTGCCATCAGTGTTGACAGGGGACCATACGAGCAGTACTTC

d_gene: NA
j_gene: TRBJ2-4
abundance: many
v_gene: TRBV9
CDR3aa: CASSESVGNIQYF
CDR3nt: TGTGCCAGCAGCGAATCAGTGGGAAACATTCAGTACTTC

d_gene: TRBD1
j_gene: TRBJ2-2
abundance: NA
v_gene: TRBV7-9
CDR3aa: CASSPLPGTGNTGELFF
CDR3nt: TGTGCCAGCAGCCCCTTACCCGGGACAGGGAACACCGGGGAGCTGTTTTTT

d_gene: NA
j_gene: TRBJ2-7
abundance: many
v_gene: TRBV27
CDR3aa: CASSPVLAPYEQYF
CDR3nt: TGTGCCAGCAGTCCGGTCCTAGCGCCCTACGAGCAGTACTTC

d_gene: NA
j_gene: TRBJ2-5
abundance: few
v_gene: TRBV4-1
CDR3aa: CASSQVGEETQYF
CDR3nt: TGCGCCAGCAGCCAAGTTGGGGAGGAGACCCAGTACTTC

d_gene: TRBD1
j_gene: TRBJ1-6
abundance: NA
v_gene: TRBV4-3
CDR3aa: CASSQESSAGGLLRSPLHF
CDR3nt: TGCGCCAGCAGCCAAGAATCTTCGGCAGGGGGTCTCCTAAGGTCACCCCTCCACTTT

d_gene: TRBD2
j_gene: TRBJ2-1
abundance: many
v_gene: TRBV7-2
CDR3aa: CASSPTSGPNEQFF
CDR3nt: TGTGCCAGCAGCCCTACTAGCGGCCCCAATGAGCAGTTCTTC

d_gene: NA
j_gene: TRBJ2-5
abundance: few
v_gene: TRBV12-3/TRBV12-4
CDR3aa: CASSLGSGYQETQYF
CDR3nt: TGTGCCAGCAGTTTAGGATCGGGGTACCAAGAGACCCAGTACTTC

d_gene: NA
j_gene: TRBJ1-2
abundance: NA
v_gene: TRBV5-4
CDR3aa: CASSFLEKAYGYTF
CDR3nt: TGTGCCAGCAGCTTTCTGGAGAAGGCTTATGGCTACACCTTC

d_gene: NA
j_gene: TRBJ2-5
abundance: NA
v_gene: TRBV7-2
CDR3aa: CASSAHKQETQYF
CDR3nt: TGTGCCAGCAGCGCGCACAAGCAAGAGACCCAGTACTTC

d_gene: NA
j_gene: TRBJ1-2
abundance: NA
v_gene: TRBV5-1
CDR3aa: CASSLGGLANYGYTF
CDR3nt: TGCGCCAGCAGCTTGGGAGGGCTAGCTAACTATGGCTACACCTTC

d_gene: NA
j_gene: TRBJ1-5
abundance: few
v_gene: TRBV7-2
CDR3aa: CASSLQADNQPQHF
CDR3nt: TGTGCCAGCAGCTTACAGGCGGATAATCAGCCCCAGCATTTT

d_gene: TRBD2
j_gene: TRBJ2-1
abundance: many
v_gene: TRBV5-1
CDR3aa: CASSLVAGGGNEQFF
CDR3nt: TGCGCCAGCAGCTTGGTAGCGGGAGGGGGCAATGAGCAGTTCTTC

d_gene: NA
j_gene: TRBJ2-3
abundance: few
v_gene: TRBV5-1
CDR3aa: CASSLAVGHTQYF
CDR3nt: TGCGCCAGCAGCTTGGCCGTGGGACATACGCAGTATTTT

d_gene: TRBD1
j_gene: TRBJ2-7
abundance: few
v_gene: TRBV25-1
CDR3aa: CASSDFEGQGVGEQYF
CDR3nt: TGTGCCAGCAGTGATTTCGAAGGACAGGGCGTAGGGGAGCAGTACTTC

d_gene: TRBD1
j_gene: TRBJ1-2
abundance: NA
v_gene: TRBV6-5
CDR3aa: CASSTKGQYYGYTF
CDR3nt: TGTGCCAGCAGTACCAAGGGACAGTACTATGGCTACACCTTC

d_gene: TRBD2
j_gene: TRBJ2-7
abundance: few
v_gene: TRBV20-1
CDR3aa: CSAREYRLAAYEQYF
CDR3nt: TGCAGTGCTAGAGAATATCGGCTAGCGGCCTACGAGCAGTACTTC

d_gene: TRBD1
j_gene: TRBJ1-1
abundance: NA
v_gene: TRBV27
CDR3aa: CATWDRGVPEAFF
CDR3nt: TGTGCCACGTGGGACAGGGGAGTCCCTGAAGCTTTCTTT

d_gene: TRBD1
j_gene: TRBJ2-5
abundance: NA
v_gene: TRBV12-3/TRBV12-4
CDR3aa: CASSTGQGVETQYF
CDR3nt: TGTGCCAGCAGTACAGGACAGGGAGTAGAGACCCAGTACTTC

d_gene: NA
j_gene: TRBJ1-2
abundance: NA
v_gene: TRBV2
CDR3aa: CASSEGYVAYGYTF
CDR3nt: TGTGCCAGCAGTGAAGGGTACGTGGCCTATGGCTACACCTTC